The next 18 T cell receptor beta chains were all read from a single sample in a study of blood T cell repertoires in COVID-19. The protocol was immunoSEQ multiplex PCR, while the TCRdb copy is restricted to in-frame clones and leaves out a portion. The repertoire holds a few hundred thousand clones, with under 90% as singletons. Sequencing was done on a sample of peripheral blood. The receptors shown here come from a woman aged 18-29 years with acute or convalescent COVID-19.

The chain employs TRBV11-3 and TRBJ2-7, with D perhaps TRBD2 (5 bases). The CDR3 totals 12 residues. V was trimmed by 6 bases and J by 7 bases, leaving 13 bases between them. Germline-derived CDR1 and CDR2 are SGHNT and YENEEA. Here the CDR3 reads CASSSVPGEQYF. CDR3 nucleotide sequence: TGTGCCAGCAGTAGCGTTCCGGGGGAGCAGTACTTC.

This clone was detected only once. The chain recombines TRBV20-1 with TRBJ2-3; D call uncertain. V lost 6 bases, J lost 5 bases, and 9 bases lay in between. The CDR3 length is 11 residues. Germline V CDR1 and CDR2: DFQATT, SNEGSKA (reference sequence). CDR3: CSASRGDTQYF. For the CDR3, the DNA is TGCAGTGCCAGCAGAGGAGATACGCAGTATTTT.

This chain joins TRBV11-2 and TRBJ2-1; possible D gene TRBD1, 5 bases. The CDR3 extends over 14 amino acids. V was shortened by 5 bases and J by 7 bases, with 15 bases between the two germline ends. Looked up from germline, CDR1 is SGHAT and CDR2 is FQNNGV. The CDR3, as DNA: TGTGCCAGCAGCCCAGGGCGCTCTGGGAATGAGCAGTTCTTC. This encodes CASSPGRSGNEQFF.

This clone showed up many times. The CDR3, as DNA: TGTGCCAGCAGCCAAGGCTTAGCGATCTACGAGCAGTACTTC. Translation gives CASSQGLAIYEQYF. The chain links TRBV3-1 (or the pseudogene TRBV3-2) to TRBJ2-7; possible D gene TRBD2, 5 bases. The V end lost 1 base, the J end lost 3 bases, and 10 bases lay between the germline ends. Germline CDR1 and CDR2: LGHDT and YNNKEL (reference sequence). CDR3 length equals 14 residues.

This sequence joins TRBV30 and TRBJ1-1, with a weak D call TRBD1 (5 bases). This CDR3 spans 15 amino acids. Trimming pared 2 bases from V and 2 bases from J, leaving 15 bases between. Germline V gene sequence: CDR1 GTSNPN, CDR2 SVGIG (reference sequence). The CDR3: CAWSFDAGTNTEAFF. DNA of the CDR3: TGTGCCTGGAGTTTCGATGCAGGGACTAACACTGAAGCTTTCTTT.

The chain recombines TRBV27 with TRBJ1-6, with D hard to call. The CDR3 totals 15 residues. Germline V gene data show CDR1 as MNHEY and CDR2 as SMNVEV (reference sequence). V was shortened by 6 bases and J by 7 bases, with 16 bases between the two germline ends. The DNA of the CDR3 is TGTGCCAGCAGCCCCCCACGTGGGCAGAATTCACCCCTCCACTTT. This codes for CASSPPRGQNSPLHF.

V and J are TRBV6-6 and TRBJ2-7; D is possibly TRBD1 (5 bases). There are 14 residues in the CDR3. CDR1 and CDR2 (germline): MNHNY, SVGAGI (reference sequence). The ends were cut back, 6 bases at V and 5 bases at J, with 17 bases in the middle. Written as DNA, the CDR3 is TGTGCCAGCAGCTCCGGGCAGGGCATCAACGAGCAGTACTTC. Its protein product is CASSSGQGINEQYF.

The chain recombines TRBV6-2 or TRBV6-3 with TRBJ1-5, with a possible D match to TRBD1 (5 bases). Per the germline V gene, CDR1 is MNHEY and CDR2 is SVGEGT. The CDR3 covers 16 residues. V was shortened by 5 bases and J by 6 bases, with 20 bases between the two germline ends. The CDR3 DNA follows: TGTGCCAGCAGTCGGACTGGGGGGTTTAGACGTCAGCCCCAGCATTTT. Its translation is CASSRTGGFRRQPQHF.

This clone has a handful of counts. V is TRBV6-5 and J is TRBJ1-6; 7 bases line up with TRBD1. With V trimmed by 11 bases and J by 6 bases, 4 bases remained unmatched. This CDR3 has 12 amino acids. CDR1 MNHEY and CDR2 SVGAGI come from the germline V gene. Written as DNA, the CDR3 is TGTGCCGGGGGGACAGTTAATTCACCCCTCCACTTT. Protein sequence: CAGGTVNSPLHF.

This clone was picked up a small number of times. V and J are TRBV18 and TRBJ2-6, with D perhaps TRBD2 (6 bases). The V gene lost 4 bases and the J gene lost 4 bases, with 11 bases spanning the gap. The length of the CDR3 is 15 residues. The germline V gene encodes CDR1 KGHSH and CDR2 LQKENI. CDR3 region: CASSLRGTGANVLTF. The CDR3 DNA reads TGTGCCAGCTCACTTCGGGGGACCGGGGCCAACGTCCTGACTTTC.

The chain carries TRBV10-3 and TRBJ2-5; TRBD2 agrees at 9 bases. The CDR3 runs to 15 residues. Trimming removed 7 bases from V and 1 base from J; junction bases left unmatched: 7. Germline V gives CDR1 ENHRY, CDR2 SYGVKD. The CDR3 sequence: CAIKFSGSSQETQYF. The DNA of the CDR3 is TGTGCCATCAAGTTTAGCGGGAGTTCCCAAGAGACCCAGTACTTC.

The chain joins TRBV28 to TRBJ1-5; TRBD1 agrees at 9 bases. Germline V gene lookup returns CDR1 MDHEN and CDR2 SYDVKM. V gave up 6 bases and J gave up 3 bases; unmatched junction bases: 3. The CDR3 sequence is 14 residues long. The CDR3 DNA follows: TGTGCCAGCAGCCGGACAGGGGACAATCAGCCCCAGCATTTT. It specifies CASSRTGDNQPQHF.

Turning to this clone: Compared with germline, one end of the junction differs, possibly owing to a read error. The chain carries TRBV5-6 and TRBJ1-6; 10 bases match TRBD1. This CDR3 contains 13 residues. Germline lookup yields CDR1 SGHDT and CDR2 YYEEEE. CDR3 in DNA: TGTGCCAGCAGCCGACAGGGGGCGGAAGGTTTGGACTTT. Translating gives CASSRQGAEGLDF.

The rearrangement uses TRBV6-2 or TRBV6-3 and TRBJ2-5; TRBD2 agrees at 7 bases. Germline-derived CDR1 and CDR2 are MNHEY and SVGEGT. V trimming: 1 base; J trimming: 0 bases; junction bases outside the gene matches: 2. There are 15 residues in the CDR3. The CDR3, as DNA: TGTGCCAGCAGTTACTACCTAGCGGACCAAGAGACCCAGTACTTC. Its protein product is CASSYYLADQETQYF.

The genes are TRBV6-6 and TRBJ2-7; 9 positions agree with TRBD2. V lost 6 bases to trimming and J lost 4 bases; unmatched junction nucleotides: 13. CDR1 MNHNY and CDR2 SVGAGI come from the germline V gene (reference sequence). CDR3 length: 16 amino acids. The CDR3 loop is CASRLISGSTGYEQYF. DNA for the CDR3: TGTGCCAGCAGATTGATTAGCGGGAGTACGGGGTACGAGCAGTACTTC.

The chain employs TRBV2 and TRBJ2-3, with 15 bases matching TRBD2. This CDR3 comprises 16 residues. Trimming took 7 bases from V and 5 from J; bases not matched to a gene: 7. From germline, CDR1 is SNHLY and CDR2 FYNNEI. The DNA of the CDR3 is TGTGCCAGCACTGGGACTAGCGGGAGGCGGAGAGATACGCAGTATTTT. As protein: CASTGTSGRRRDTQYF.

The chain combines TRBV24-1 with TRBJ2-1, with 8 bases identical to TRBD2. The CDR3 is 15 amino acids. Trimming at V came to 6 bases and at J to 3 bases, leaving 6 bases not matched to a gene. Germline V gene sequence: CDR1 KGHDR, CDR2 SFDVKD. CDR3 bases: TGTGCCACCAGTAGGCGGGAGGTAGGCTACAATGAGCAGTTCTTC. This gives the protein CATSRREVGYNEQFF.

The chain employs TRBV19 and TRBJ2-7, with TRBD1 identical over 8 bases. The CDR3 sequence is 15 residues long. The V gene's germline CDR1 is LNHDA and CDR2 SQIVND (reference sequence). Trimming removed 4 bases from V and 2 bases from J; junction bases left unmatched: 7. CDR3 sequence reads: CASSKARQGTYEQYF. CDR3 in DNA: TGTGCCAGTAGTAAAGCGAGACAGGGGACCTACGAGCAGTACTTC.